The 4 T cell receptor beta chains below come from one sample, sequenced in a study of regulatory T cells in long-lasting Graves disease. Through Arm-PCR of CDR3 regions and iRepertoire HTBI primers, TCR beta libraries were built. TCRdb ran MiXCR on the multiplex PCR reads and lists one entry per CDR3 protein. The sample includes hundreds of thousands of distinct CDR3 sequences, around 16% of them seen just once. Sample time point: newly diagnosed GD, antithyroid drugs for less than 3 months. PBMCs were the source of the RNA used for TCR sequencing. These data also featured in a second study, about T cells in Graves' hyperthyroidism and ophthalmopathy.

The sample in question was peripheral blood mononuclear cells (PBMCs), obtained at new diagnosis, from a patient treated with antithyroid drugs. Receptor source: a man aged 18-30 years with Graves disease.

In its sample, this clonotype was seen many times. The chain couples TRBV6-1 to TRBJ2-1; D uncertain. CDR1 and CDR2 (germline): MNHNS, SASEGT. Trimming took 2 bases from V and 10 from J, leaving 9 bases between them. CDR3 length: 12 amino acids. For the CDR3, the DNA is TGTGCCAGCAGTGAACTAGGTTTCGAGCAGTTCTTC. The encoded protein is CASSELGFEQFF.

This clonotype has a handful of counts. The rearrangement uses TRBV28 and TRBJ2-7, with D maybe TRBD2 (5 bases). Germline CDR1 reads MDHEN; CDR2 reads SYDVKM. CDR3 length: 12 amino acids. V shed 10 bases and J shed 9 bases, with 19 bases lying between them. The CDR3 here is CATAGLPAGQYF. The DNA of the CDR3 is TGTGCCACCGCGGGCCTTCCCGCGGGGCAGTACTTC.

The chain carries TRBV5-1 and TRBJ2-1; 12 bases map to TRBD1. The CDR3 has 17 amino acids. Germline CDR1 SGHRS, CDR2 YFSETQ. After removal of 1 base from V and 3 bases from J, the junction contained 5 bases not matched to a gene. The CDR3 protein is CASSLRGTGGGYNEQFF. CDR3 DNA: TGCGCCAGCAGCTTGAGGGGGACAGGGGGCGGCTACAATGAGCAGTTCTTC.

The DNA for the CDR3 is TGTGCCAGCAGTTCAGCCACAGGGGGGGCTCGAAACTATGGCTACACCTTC. Translation gives CASSSATGGARNYGYTF. The chain is built from TRBV28 and TRBJ1-2, with TRBD1 matching over 8 bases. Germline-derived CDR1 and CDR2 are MDHEN and SYDVKM. There are 17 residues in the CDR3. Losses at the gene ends were 4 bases for V and 2 bases for J; bases not matched to a gene: 12.